This T cell receptor beta chain was identified during a study of cytomegalovirus exposure and HLA in healthy donors. Looking at the study overall: Counted in an early data release were 85 million or so unique TCRs from HLA-typed donors.

Primers for the PCR totalled 60 Vbeta and 13 Jbeta. Here immunoSEQ multiplex PCR was the method, and the copy in TCRdb shows in-frame clones only, minus some. The sample consists of about 120,000 clones, 70% to 90% of them appearing once. The CDR3 consists of 13 residues. CDR1 and CDR2 from the germline V gene are MNHEY and SMNVEV (reference sequence). The V end lost 4 bases, the J end lost 4 bases, and 10 bases lay between the germline ends. The source of this sequence is a man in his forties in good health and CMV-seronegative. Sample: PBMCs. The chain couples TRBV27 to TRBJ1-2, with a possible D match to TRBD1 (5 bases). Here the CDR3 reads CASSSTGVYGYTF. The CDR3 DNA follows: TGTGCCAGCAGTTCCACAGGCGTCTATGGCTACACCTTC.